Below are 27 T cell receptor beta chains sequenced from a single sample in a study of T cells in Graves' hyperthyroidism and ophthalmopathy. TCR beta CDR3 sequences were amplified from RNA transcripts. The study used the HTBI primer set for a first-round RT-PCR of the TCR CDR3. TCRdb re-derived calls from the multiplex PCR reads in MiXCR, one entry per CDR3 protein. Counted here are approximately 210,000 distinct CDR3 sequences, 15% to 20% occurring once; the ten biggest clones make up around 52%. Sequenced: blood. Receptor source: a man aged 50 to 60 with Graves' hyperthyroidism.

As regards this clonotype: This sequence may be a read error, since a much larger clone differs from it by one base. The genes are TRBV28 and TRBJ1-4; no clear D gene. The CDR3 length is 15 residues. Trimming cost V 7 bases and J 6 bases, with 18 bases left between them. CDR1 and CDR2 (germline): MDHEN, SYDVKM. Written as DNA, the CDR3 is TGTGCCAGCACCCGCCCCACGGGAAGTGATGAAAAACTGTTTTTT. It encodes CASTRPTGSDEKLFF.

The chain combines TRBV4-3 with TRBJ1-2, with D unclear. Per the germline V gene, CDR1 is LGHNA and CDR2 is YSLEER. The CDR3 sequence is 15 residues long. The V and J ends lost 7 bases and 6 bases respectively, with 21 bases between them. The CDR3 here is CASNLRANSEDGYTF. The CDR3 DNA reads as TGCGCCAGCAACTTAAGGGCAAACTCAGAGGATGGCTACACCTTC.

This clonotype was counted a few times. The V call is TRBV12-3 or TRBV12-4, the J call TRBJ2-7; D is unclear. Trimming removed 5 bases from V and 3 bases from J, with 8 bases in between. The CDR3 extends over 12 amino acids. The CDR3 DNA is TGTGCCAGCAGTGCGGTACTCTACGAGCAGTACTTC. Translated, it gives CASSAVLYEQYF.

This clonotype was picked up many times. V usage is TRBV27 and J usage is TRBJ2-3; D uncertain. V gave up 7 bases and J gave up 5 bases, with 7 bases separating them. The germline CDR1 and CDR2 sequences are MNHEY and SMNVEV (reference sequence). The CDR3 is made up of 11 amino acids. The CDR3 nucleotides are TGTGCCAGCATCGTCGGAGATACGCAGTATTTT. Its translation: CASIVGDTQYF.

This clonotype turned up a few times. V gene TRBV7-6 combines with J gene TRBJ2-1; 10 nucleotides align to TRBD1. The CDR3 is 15 amino acids. Germline CDR1 is SGHVS and CDR2 is FNYEAQ. J lost 8 bases, V lost 4 bases, and 8 bases had no gene match. The CDR3, as DNA: TGTGCCAGCAGCTACCGGACAGGGGGTCAGCATGAGCAGTTCTTC. Its translation: CASSYRTGGQHEQFF.

This clonotype was picked up a small number of times. V usage is TRBV6-5 and J usage is TRBJ2-2; D is uncertain. The V end was cut by 0 bases, the J end by 1 base, with 6 bases between. Germline V CDR1 and CDR2: MNHEY, SVGAGI. This CDR3 has 15 amino acids. CDR3 loop: CASSYSPGNTGELFF. In DNA, the CDR3 is TGTGCCAGCAGTTACTCCCCGGGGAACACCGGGGAGCTGTTTTTT.

This clonotype was detected only a few times. V is TRBV11-2 and J is TRBJ2-6, with 7 bases identical to TRBD1. The CDR3 consists of 17 residues. Losses at the gene ends were 6 bases for V and 2 bases for J; bases not matched to a gene: 10. Germline CDR1 and CDR2: SGHAT and FQNNGV. CDR3 in DNA: TGTGCCAGCAGACCACTCCGACAGGGTACTGGGGCCAACGTCCTGACTTTC. As protein: CASRPLRQGTGANVLTF.

This clonotype was seen only a few times. V gene TRBV7-3 combines with J gene TRBJ2-1; perhaps D is TRBD1 or TRBD2 (5 bases each). This CDR3 spans 15 amino acids. V was pared by 1 base and J by 3 bases, with 10 bases between. The germline V gene encodes CDR1 SGHTA and CDR2 FQGTGA. The CDR3 bases are TGTGCCAGCAGCTTAAGTGGGGACGGCTACAATGAGCAGTTCTTC. Its protein is CASSLSGDGYNEQFF.

This clonotype has ten or more counts. The rearrangement joins TRBV12-3 or TRBV12-4 to TRBJ2-3; D ambiguous. Between the trimmed V and J ends, which lost 8 bases and 3 bases, there was a span of 6 bases. CDR3 length: 11 amino acids. The CDR3 sequence: CASGRTDTQYF. The CDR3 coding sequence is TGTGCCAGCGGAAGGACAGATACGCAGTATTTT.

The V and J genes are TRBV4-1 and TRBJ2-1; TRBD2 matches 10 bases. The CDR3 loop spans 16 amino acids. Per germline, CDR1 MGHRA and CDR2 YSYEKL. The V segment lost 4 bases and the J segment 5 bases; nucleotides outside the gene matches: 8. The CDR3 spells CASSPSGTSVNNEQFF. The CDR3 nucleotides are TGCGCCAGCAGCCCTTCCGGGACTAGCGTAAACAATGAGCAGTTCTTC.

Many counts were recorded for this clonotype. The chain carries TRBV11-2 and TRBJ2-5; D is perhaps TRBD1 (6 bases). CDR1 SGHAT and CDR2 FQNNGV come from the germline V gene. Trimming shortened V by 6 bases and J by 5 bases, and 13 bases separated the two germline ends. The CDR3 totals 13 residues. The CDR3 region has the DNA TGTGCCAGCAGGAGACAGGCACAGGAGACCCAGTACTTC. This gives the protein CASRRQAQETQYF.

The chain carries TRBV5-1 and TRBJ1-1; the D is unclear. V dropped 0 bases and J dropped 1 base, with 7 bases sitting between them. This CDR3 is built from 14 residues. From germline, CDR1 is SGHRS and CDR2 YFSETQ. For the CDR3, the DNA is TGCGCCAGCAGCTTGGGTCAGCAGAACACTGAAGCTTTCTTT. It encodes CASSLGQQNTEAFF.

This clonotype was seen ten or more times. The chain uses TRBV11-2 and TRBJ2-2; TRBD2 agrees at 7 bases. The germline CDR1 and CDR2 sequences are SGHAT and FQNNGV. Trimming took 2 bases from V and 6 from J; bases not matched to a gene: 9. The CDR3 extends over 16 amino acids. The CDR3 DNA reads as TGTGCCAGCAGCTTATGGGGCGGGAGAGGATCCGGGGAGCTGTTTTTT. Translating it yields CASSLWGGRGSGELFF.

V gene TRBV27 combines with J gene TRBJ2-2; D uncertain. Germline assignment: CDR1 MNHEY and CDR2 SMNVEV (reference sequence). Trimming shortened V by 8 bases and J by 0 bases, and 7 bases separated the two germline ends. The CDR3 is made up of 13 amino acids. CDR3 nucleotide sequence: TGTGCCAGCCACGGAACGAACACCGGGGAGCTGTTTTTT. This sequence encodes CASHGTNTGELFF.

The gene calls are TRBV28 and TRBJ1-5; D possibly corresponds to TRBD1 (5 bases). This CDR3 comprises 13 residues. Germline CDR1 MDHEN, CDR2 SYDVKM. Trimming removed 8 bases at V and 2 bases at J, with 10 bases between. CDR3 DNA sequence: TGTGCCAGCGACCCCAGGGGCAATCAGCCCCAGCATTTT. Translating it yields CASDPRGNQPQHF.

The chain links TRBV7-2 to TRBJ2-5; D is perhaps TRBD2 (6 bases). The CDR3 consists of 14 residues. Germline loops: CDR1 SGHTA, CDR2 FQGNSA. V was shortened by 6 bases and J by 1 base, with 12 bases between the two germline ends. CDR3: CASSFAGTQETQYF. The CDR3 DNA is TGTGCCAGCAGTTTCGCGGGGACCCAAGAGACCCAGTACTTC.

This chain joins TRBV11-2 and TRBJ2-1; 9 nucleotides match TRBD1. The CDR3 runs to 17 residues. Trimming at V came to 4 bases and at J to 12 bases, leaving 19 bases not matched to a gene. Per the germline V gene, CDR1 is SGHAT and CDR2 is FQNNGV. CDR3 sequence reads: CASSSYYAGTGFRGQFF. In nucleotides, the CDR3 is TGTGCCAGCAGCTCATACTATGCCGGGACAGGGTTCCGGGGGCAGTTCTTC.

Concerning this clonotype itself: A read error may be the cause here, since a much bigger clone is one base away. The chain carries TRBV12-3 or TRBV12-4 and TRBJ2-3, with D perhaps assigned TRBD1 or TRBD2 (6 bases each). Trimming stripped 1 base from V and 3 bases from J, with 14 bases between. This CDR3 has 16 residues. For the CDR3, the DNA is TGTGCCAGCAGTTTAGGACCGGGGGCTGTTACAGATACGCAGTATTTT. It codes for CASSLGPGAVTDTQYF.

This clonotype has at least ten counts. The V gene is TRBV18, the J gene TRBJ1-5, with 7 bases aligning to TRBD1. The CDR3 extends over 14 amino acids. J gave up 6 bases and V 5 bases, and 7 bases lay outside the gene matches. Looked up from germline, CDR1 is KGHSH and CDR2 is LQKENI. Written as DNA, the CDR3 is TGTGCCAGCTCATCAACAGGGGATCGTCAGCCCCAGCATTTT. This sequence encodes CASSSTGDRQPQHF.

This clonotype qualifies as medium-sized. The CDR3 loop is CASSLGPNYEQYF. In DNA, the CDR3 is TGTGCCAGCAGCCTTGGACCAAACTACGAGCAGTACTTC. The J gene is TRBJ2-7, the V gene TRBV7-6; no reliable D call. CDR3 length equals 13 residues. Trimming took off 5 bases at V and 3 bases at J, with 11 bases between the two ends. The germline V gene has CDR1 SGHVS and CDR2 FNYEAQ.

The chain uses TRBV11-3 and TRBJ2-7, with D perhaps matching TRBD1 or TRBD2 (5 bases each). Germline CDR1 SGHNT, CDR2 YENEEA. V lost 4 bases to trimming and J lost 7 bases, with 17 bases between them. The CDR3 spans 14 residues. The CDR3 DNA reads TGTGCCAGCAGCTCCGGGACCGCGTTAGGGGAGCAGTACTTC. It translates to CASSSGTALGEQYF.

This clonotype was picked up many times. The chain links TRBV6-1 to TRBJ2-5; 7 positions agree with TRBD2. Germline V gene lookup returns CDR1 MNHNS and CDR2 SASEGT. J was trimmed by 1 base and V by 5 bases; bases with no gene match: 16. The CDR3 totals 18 residues. CDR3 DNA sequence: TGTGCCAGCAGTCCCCGCGTTGGGAGGGGAGGTAGCCAAGAGACCCAGTACTTC. Its translation: CASSPRVGRGGSQETQYF.

The chain employs TRBV19 and TRBJ1-2; D gene unclear. Trimming took 6 bases from V and 1 from J, leaving 3 bases between them. CDR3 length: 11 residues. Germline loops: CDR1 LNHDA, CDR2 SQIVND (reference sequence). CDR3 loop: CASRDNYGYTF. The CDR3 bases are TGTGCCAGTAGGGATAACTATGGCTACACCTTC. Looking up the rest from reference TRBV19 and TRBJ1-2 gives the full variable domain: DGGITQSPKYLFRKEGQNVTLSCEQNLNHDAMYWYRQDPGQGLRLIYYSQIVNDFQKGDIAEGYSVSREKKESFPLTVTSAQKNPTAFYLCASRDNYGYTFGSGTRLTVV.

This rearrangement joins TRBV13 to TRBJ2-1; 11 bases are shared with TRBD2. The germline V gene encodes CDR1 PRHDT and CDR2 FYEKMQ (reference sequence). The CDR3 runs 14 residues. Trimming at V came to 4 bases and at J to 9 bases, leaving 5 bases not matched to a gene. The CDR3 is CASSSLAGGREQFF. Here the CDR3 DNA reads TGTGCCAGCAGCTCTTTAGCGGGAGGGCGTGAGCAGTTCTTC.

This clonotype was detected a few times. This chain links TRBV10-3 with TRBJ1-1; D unresolved. Between the trimmed V and J ends, which lost 4 bases and 3 bases, there was a span of 12 bases. CDR1 ENHRY and CDR2 SYGVKD come from the germline V gene. There are 14 residues in the CDR3. The CDR3 region has the DNA TGTGCCATCAGTGGGGTGATAGGAGACACTGAAGCTTTCTTT. The encoded protein is CAISGVIGDTEAFF.

This clonotype was found many times. This rearrangement joins TRBV3-1 to TRBJ2-7; D not certain. V gave up 4 bases and J gave up 6 bases, with 10 bases separating them. Germline lookup yields CDR1 LGHDT and CDR2 YNNKEL (reference sequence). This CDR3 has 12 residues. CDR3 region: CASSLGVGEQYF. In DNA, the CDR3 is TGTGCCAGCAGCCTTGGAGTAGGCGAGCAGTACTTC.

This clonotype showed up just once. One junction end does not reproduce the germline sequence, and a read error may be involved. The chain links TRBV5-5 to TRBJ1-5; no clear D gene. CDR3 length equals 14 residues. Per germline, CDR1 SGHKS and CDR2 YYEKEE (reference sequence). CDR3 region: CASSLGGPYQPQHF. In DNA, the CDR3 is TGCGCCAGCAGCTTGGGAGGGCCCTATCAGCCCCAGCATTTT.